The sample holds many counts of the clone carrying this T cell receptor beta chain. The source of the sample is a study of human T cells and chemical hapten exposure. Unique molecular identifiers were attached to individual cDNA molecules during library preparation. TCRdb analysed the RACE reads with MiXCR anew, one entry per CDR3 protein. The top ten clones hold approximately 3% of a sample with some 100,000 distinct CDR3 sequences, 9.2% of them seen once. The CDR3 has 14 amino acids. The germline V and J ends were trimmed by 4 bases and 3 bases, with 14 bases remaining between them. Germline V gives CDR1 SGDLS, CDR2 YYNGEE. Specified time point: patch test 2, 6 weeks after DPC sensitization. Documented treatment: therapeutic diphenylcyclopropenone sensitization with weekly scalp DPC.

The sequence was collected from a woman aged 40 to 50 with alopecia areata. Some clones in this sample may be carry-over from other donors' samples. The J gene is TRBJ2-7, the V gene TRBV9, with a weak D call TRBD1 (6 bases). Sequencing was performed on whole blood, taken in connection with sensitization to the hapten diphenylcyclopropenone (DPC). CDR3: CASSPRGQSYEQYF. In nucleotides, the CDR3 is TGTGCCAGCAGCCCACGCGGACAGAGCTACGAGCAGTACTTC.